The following is a TCR beta chain sequence with its context. CDR3 size: 17 residues. J was trimmed by 2 bases and V by 6 bases; bases with no gene match: 12. The germline gives CDR1 MNHEY, CDR2 SMNVEV (reference sequence). TCRdb keeps only in-frame clones here, not all; method: immunoSEQ multiplex PCR. In the table there are approximately 660,000 clones, approximately 88% of which are singletons. The data derive from a study of shared T cell receptors in the human thymus. These same data were also listed under a study on human thymus T cells. Per that study: Serving as donors were healthy Finnish infants, each of whom was having open corrective surgery for congenital heart defects. Corrective cardiac surgery supplied the resected thymus tissue. What appeared biased in thymic and blood repertoires was the usage of V and J genes.

The source is a boy younger than two with a congenital heart defect. The material sequenced was thymocytes. The chain couples TRBV27 to TRBJ1-3; 8 bases are shared with TRBD1. The CDR3 protein is CASRGGQGPVPGNTIYF. The DNA of the CDR3 is TGTGCCAGCAGGGGAGGACAGGGACCAGTACCTGGAAACACCATATATTTT.